Below are 25 T cell receptor beta chains sequenced from a single sample in a study of beta chain features in type 1 diabetes. Every isolated RNA sample was fully reverse transcribed, so sequencing captured expressed TCRB transcripts. Libraries were prepared by immunoSEQ multiplex PCR; TCRdb keeps only in-frame clonotypes and omits some of them. The sample lists about 160,000 clones, 8.5% to 10% seen once, with roughly 0.7% in the top ten. No antigens are known for them. The study, taken as a whole, reports: People with Type 1 diabetes carried modestly yet significantly shorter TCRB CDR3s in all four CD4+ subsets.

Sample: central memory CD4+ T cells from blood. The origin of the receptors is a woman aged 30 to 39 with type 1 diabetes.

V and J are TRBV28 and TRBJ2-5; TRBD1 matches 10 bases. Losses at the gene ends were 4 bases for V and 1 base for J; bases not matched to a gene: 3. Germline-derived CDR1 and CDR2 are MDHEN and SYDVKM. The CDR3 contains 15 residues. DNA of the CDR3: TGTGCCAGCAGTTCCTGGGACAGGGGCCAAGAGACCCAGTACTTC. This codes for CASSSWDRGQETQYF.

This chain connects TRBV6-5 to TRBJ1-1; D unresolved. With 2 bases removed from V and 6 bases from J, the gap between germline ends came to 4 bases. The CDR3 has 11 residues. Germline V gene sequence: CDR1 MNHEY, CDR2 SVGAGI. The CDR3: CASSYQSEAFF. For the CDR3, the DNA is TGTGCCAGCAGTTACCAATCTGAAGCTTTCTTT.

The chain uses TRBV5-1 and TRBJ2-7; TRBD1 matches at 9 bases. This CDR3 spans 14 amino acids. Germline V gene data show CDR1 as SGHRS and CDR2 as YFSETQ. With 2 bases clipped from V and 3 bases from J, the junction kept 3 bases outside the gene matches. The CDR3 region is CASSFMGQGYEQYF. The CDR3 nucleotides read TGCGCCAGCAGCTTTATGGGACAGGGCTACGAGCAGTACTTC.

The chain couples TRBV6-5 to TRBJ2-7, with TRBD2 matching 8 bases. Germline CDR1 is MNHEY and CDR2 is SVGAGI. Trimming cost V 5 bases and J 6 bases; bases outside gene matches: 9. This CDR3 is built from 14 residues. This CDR3 reads CASSAPGLGTEQYF. The CDR3 bases are TGTGCCAGCAGTGCCCCGGGACTAGGAACCGAGCAGTACTTC.

V usage is TRBV5-1 and J usage is TRBJ1-2; possible D gene TRBD1, 5 bases. The CDR3 covers 14 residues. Germline V lookup: CDR1 SGHRS, CDR2 YFSETQ. Trimming took 0 bases from V and 4 from J, leaving 10 bases between them. In DNA form, the CDR3 reads TGCGCCAGCAGCTTGGGACAGACATCCTATGGCTACACCTTC. Its protein is CASSLGQTSYGYTF.

The chain joins TRBV28 to TRBJ2-7, with TRBD1 matching over 7 bases. This CDR3 comprises 13 residues. V gave up 5 bases and J gave up 5 bases; unmatched junction bases: 6. The V gene's germline CDR1 is MDHEN and CDR2 SYDVKM. The CDR3 DNA reads as TGTGCCAGCAGTCCCGGGACAGTCGACGAGCAGTACTTC. This sequence encodes CASSPGTVDEQYF.

This clone was observed a few times. The V and J genes are TRBV4-1 and TRBJ2-7; TRBD1 aligns across 9 bases. V lost 3 bases and J lost 6; bases outside the gene matches: 9. Germline V lookup: CDR1 MGHRA, CDR2 YSYEKL. The CDR3 spans 15 residues. The CDR3 reads CASSQAGTGLGEQYF. The DNA for the CDR3 is TGCGCCAGCAGCCAGGCCGGGACAGGGTTAGGCGAGCAGTACTTC.

This clone was picked up a small number of times. This chain uses TRBV7-8 with TRBJ2-4, with 7 bases aligning to TRBD2. The CDR3 length is 16 residues. The V segment lost 4 bases and the J segment 0 bases; nucleotides outside the gene matches: 6. Germline CDR1 reads SGHVS; CDR2 reads FQNEAQ. In nucleotides, the CDR3 is TGTGCCAGCAGCTCCTCCGCGGGGGTAGCCAAAAACATTCAGTACTTC. Its protein is CASSSSAGVAKNIQYF.

This chain uses TRBV5-1 with TRBJ1-2; D may be TRBD1 (5 bases). V was trimmed by 0 bases and J by 0 bases, leaving 6 bases between them. Germline V gives CDR1 SGHRS, CDR2 YFSETQ. The CDR3 consists of 14 residues. The CDR3 spells CASSLDRTNYGYTF. In DNA, the CDR3 is TGCGCCAGCAGCTTGGACAGGACTAACTATGGCTACACCTTC.

This clone turned up a few times. V usage is TRBV2 and J usage is TRBJ2-3, with D tentatively TRBD1 (6 bases). CDR3 length: 12 amino acids. Looked up from germline, CDR1 is SNHLY and CDR2 is FYNNEI. The V end lost 5 bases, the J end lost 6 bases, and 9 bases lay between the germline ends. The CDR3 DNA reads TGTGCCAGCAGTCGACAGGAGGATACGCAGTATTTT. This gives the protein CASSRQEDTQYF.

Note on this clone: Within the sample, other DNA sequences also encode this same CDR3. V usage is TRBV30 and J usage is TRBJ1-3; D uncertain. V shed 0 bases and J shed 0 bases, with 3 bases lying between them. The germline CDR1 and CDR2 sequences are GTSNPN and SVGIG (reference sequence). This CDR3 has 13 residues. The CDR3 reads CAWSVRSGNTIYF. The CDR3 DNA is TGTGCCTGGAGTGTTCGCTCTGGAAACACCATATATTTT. The full variable domain, with the rest looked up from reference TRBV30 and TRBJ1-3, is SQTIHQWPATLVQPVGSPLSLECTVEGTSNPNLYWYRQAAGRGLQLLFYSVGIGQISSEVPQNLSASRPQDRQFILSSKKLLLSDSGFYLCAWSVRSGNTIYFGEGSWLTVV.

The chain uses TRBV30 and TRBJ1-3; 7 nucleotides match TRBD1. Trimming removed 3 bases from V and 2 bases from J; junction bases left unmatched: 4. Germline CDR1 GTSNPN, CDR2 SVGIG (reference sequence). This CDR3 has 14 amino acids. The CDR3, as DNA: TGTGCCTGGAGCCCGACAGGGACTGGAAACACCATATATTTT. Amino acid sequence: CAWSPTGTGNTIYF.

This clone was seen only a few times. V and J are TRBV6-5 and TRBJ2-3; D is uncertain. The V gene's germline CDR1 is MNHEY and CDR2 SVGAGI. The CDR3 is 13 residues long. Trimming shortened V by 4 bases and J by 2 bases, and 7 bases separated the two germline ends. In DNA form, the CDR3 reads TGTGCCAGCAGTTCCCGTCTCACAGATACGCAGTATTTT. This encodes CASSSRLTDTQYF.

V and J are TRBV25-1 and TRBJ1-2; D possibly corresponds to TRBD1 (5 bases). Between the trimmed V and J ends, which lost 2 bases and 2 bases, there was a span of 15 bases. The germline V gene encodes CDR1 MGHDK and CDR2 SYGVNS. This CDR3 region has 16 residues. The CDR3 sequence is CASSELGREGNYGYTF. DNA for the CDR3: TGTGCCAGCAGTGAACTCGGCAGGGAGGGGAACTATGGCTACACCTTC.

This clone turned up a few times. CDR3 amino acids: CSVQWNEQFF. The CDR3, as DNA: TGCAGCGTTCAGTGGAATGAGCAGTTCTTC. This chain joins TRBV29-1 and TRBJ2-1; no reliable D call. The CDR3 extends over 10 amino acids. Looked up from germline, CDR1 is SQVTM and CDR2 is ANQGSEA. V lost 5 bases to trimming and J lost 7 bases, with 6 bases between them.

Only a few counts were recorded for this clone. The rearrangement links TRBV15 to TRBJ2-1; D gene ambiguous. CDR3 size: 12 residues. Germline CDR1 is LNHNV and CDR2 is YYDKDF (reference sequence). V lost 6 bases to trimming and J lost 5 bases, with 8 bases between them. The CDR3 region has the DNA TGTGCCACCAGTAACCGCGACAATGAGCAGTTCTTC. Protein sequence: CATSNRDNEQFF.

This clone has a single count. V gene TRBV10-2 combines with J gene TRBJ2-5; 7 nucleotides agree with TRBD2. The CDR3 runs 17 residues. The junction had 14 bases not matched to a gene; V was cut back by 6 bases and J by 1 base. CDR1 is WSHSY and CDR2 is SAAADI in the germline V gene. CDR3 DNA sequence: TGCGCCAGCAGGGGCGTGGCGGGAGCGGGGAGCCAAGAGACCCAGTACTTC. It encodes CASRGVAGAGSQETQYF.

The V gene is TRBV2, the J gene TRBJ1-1, with TRBD1 as a possible D gene (5 bases). V lost 7 bases, J lost 1 base, and 13 bases lay in between. The CDR3 loop spans 14 amino acids. From germline, CDR1 is SNHLY and CDR2 FYNNEI. As DNA, the CDR3 is TGTGCCAGCAACGGGGGAAATAGGAACACTGAAGCTTTCTTT. Translation: CASNGGNRNTEAFF. Looking up the rest from reference TRBV2 and TRBJ1-1 gives the full variable domain: EPEVTQTPSHQVTQMGQEVILRCVPISNHLYFYWYRQILGQKVEFLVSFYNNEISEKSEIFDDQFSVERPDGSNFTLKIRSTKLEDSAMYFCASNGGNRNTEAFFGQGTRLTVV.

This clone has only a few counts. This rearrangement joins TRBV27 to TRBJ2-1, with unresolved D. Germline V gene data show CDR1 as MNHEY and CDR2 as SMNVEV (reference sequence). The CDR3 loop spans 15 amino acids. The ends were cut back, 2 bases at V and 0 bases at J, with 8 bases in the middle. This CDR3 reads CASSLIFSSYNEQFF. DNA of the CDR3: TGTGCCAGCAGTTTAATCTTTAGCTCCTACAATGAGCAGTTCTTC.

The chain couples TRBV9 to TRBJ2-1; the D gene is possibly TRBD2 (5 bases). The CDR3 is 17 residues long. Looked up from germline, CDR1 is SGDLS and CDR2 is YYNGEE. Trimming took off 0 bases at V and 7 bases at J, with 20 bases between the two ends. CDR3 coding DNA: TGTGCCAGCAGCGTAGCTACAGAGGAGGATGTTTGGAATGAGCAGTTCTTC. Its protein product is CASSVATEEDVWNEQFF.

CDR3 amino acids: CASSFRLPSTDTQYF. As DNA, the CDR3 is TGTGCCAGCAGTTTTAGACTACCTTCCACAGATACGCAGTATTTT. The chain couples TRBV27 to TRBJ2-3; D is perhaps TRBD2 (5 bases). The V end was cut by 3 bases, the J end by 2 bases, with 12 bases between. CDR3 length equals 15 residues. The germline V gene has CDR1 MNHEY and CDR2 SMNVEV (reference sequence).

This chain links TRBV7-6 with TRBJ2-7; D uncertain. The CDR3 sequence is 15 residues long. Trimming removed 0 bases from V and 4 bases from J, with 13 bases in between. Germline CDR1 SGHVS, CDR2 FNYEAQ. This CDR3 is CASSLAQGRQYEQYF. CDR3 coding DNA: TGTGCCAGCAGCTTAGCGCAAGGCAGGCAGTACGAGCAGTACTTC.

This chain links TRBV6-5 with TRBJ2-2; D perhaps matches TRBD2 (5 bases). CDR1 is MNHEY, CDR2 SVGAGI, per germline. Trimming took off 3 bases at V and 2 bases at J, with 13 bases between the two ends. The CDR3 is 16 amino acids. CDR3 protein: CASSYFGDYNTGELFF. As DNA, the CDR3 is TGTGCCAGCAGTTATTTCGGTGACTATAACACCGGGGAGCTGTTTTTT.

This clone turned up a few times. The chain carries TRBV5-1 and TRBJ2-5, with 8 bases lining up with TRBD2. The germline V gene encodes CDR1 SGHRS and CDR2 YFSETQ. This CDR3 spans 14 amino acids. After removal of 5 bases from V and 2 bases from J, the junction contained 5 bases not matched to a gene. CDR3 sequence (DNA): TGCGCCAGCAGGAGGGGACTAGGACAAGAGACCCAGTACTTC. Amino acid sequence: CASRRGLGQETQYF. Supplemented by reference TRBV5-1 and TRBJ2-5, the full variable domain reads KAGVTQTPRYLIKTRGQQVTLSCSPISGHRSVSWYQQTPGQGLQFLFEYFSETQRNKGNFPGRFSGRQFSNSRSEMNVSTLELGDSALYLCASRRGLGQETQYFGPGTRLLVL.

This clone appeared a few times. The rearrangement links TRBV9 to TRBJ2-7; perhaps TRBD2 as D (7 bases). There are 17 residues in the CDR3. Trimming removed 0 bases at V and 4 bases at J, with 20 bases between. CDR1 and CDR2 from the germline V gene are SGDLS and YYNGEE. CDR3 sequence reads: CASSVEAGALAPYEQYF. Here the CDR3 DNA reads TGTGCCAGCAGCGTAGAGGCGGGGGCCTTAGCACCTTACGAGCAGTACTTC.